The 26 T cell receptor beta chains reported below all come from one sample, sequenced in a study of OX40 agonist ivuxolimab in advanced cancers. Data came from immunoSEQ multiplex PCR; TCRdb stores just in-frame clones and leaves some out. This table holds about 89,000 clones, 88% found once. Sequencing used CD4+ or CD8+ T cells sorted from blood, obtained in a trial of the OX40 agonist ivuxolimab. Receptors originate from an adult with an advanced solid tumor such as melanoma, head and neck, liver or kidney cancer.

This sequence joins TRBV10-2 and TRBJ2-1; 10 bases align to TRBD1. The V and J ends lost 6 bases and 9 bases, in that order; junction bases with no gene match: 17. This CDR3 region has 17 residues. Germline values: CDR1 WSHSY, CDR2 SAAADI. CDR3 bases: TGCGCCAGCAGCGAACGGGCGGGACAGGGGATGATAGGTGAGCAGTTCTTC. It is translated as CASSERAGQGMIGEQFF.

This clone has just a few counts. The chain links TRBV30 to TRBJ1-2, with 8 bases that match TRBD1. The CDR3 spans 13 residues. Trimming removed 6 bases from V and 8 bases from J; junction bases left unmatched: 11. Germline values: CDR1 GTSNPN, CDR2 SVGIG (reference sequence). As DNA, the CDR3 is TGTGCCTGCTTAAACACAGGGGGACAGGGCTACACCTTC. Protein sequence: CACLNTGGQGYTF.

The genes are TRBV2 and TRBJ2-7, with D unresolved. CDR1 is SNHLY and CDR2 is FYNNEI in the germline V gene. The CDR3 loop spans 13 amino acids. V dropped 5 bases and J dropped 1 base, with 9 bases sitting between them. The chain's CDR3 is CASSRTVSYEQYF. In nucleotides, the CDR3 is TGTGCCAGCAGTAGGACGGTGTCCTACGAGCAGTACTTC.

This clone was observed a few times. The V and J genes are TRBV11-2 and TRBJ1-3; no definite D call. This CDR3 contains 13 residues. Germline V lookup: CDR1 SGHAT, CDR2 FQNNGV. V gave up 0 bases and J gave up 3 bases, with 3 bases separating them. This CDR3 reads CASSLDRGNTIYF. CDR3 nucleotide sequence: TGTGCCAGCAGCTTAGATCGTGGAAACACCATATATTTT.

The chain couples TRBV9 to TRBJ2-1; 8 nucleotides line up with TRBD1. The CDR3 extends over 14 amino acids. Germline CDR1 and CDR2: SGDLS and YYNGEE. V shed 3 bases and J 4 bases; nucleotides not matched to a gene: 3. This chain's CDR3 is CASSGTGFYNEQFF. The CDR3 nucleotides read TGTGCCAGCAGCGGGACAGGGTTTTACAATGAGCAGTTCTTC.

This clone was recorded only once. V gene TRBV10-3 combines with J gene TRBJ1-1, with 11 positions matching TRBD1. There are 16 residues in the CDR3. From germline, CDR1 is ENHRY and CDR2 SYGVKD. Trimming at V came to 6 bases and at J to 0 bases, leaving 6 bases not matched to a gene. CDR3 amino acids: CAIRGTGGLMNTEAFF. The CDR3, as DNA: TGTGCCATCAGGGGGACAGGGGGACTCATGAACACTGAAGCTTTCTTT.

V is TRBV5-1 and J is TRBJ1-3; D is perhaps TRBD1 (6 bases). V lost 4 bases to trimming and J lost 0 bases, with 14 bases between them. Germline V lookup: CDR1 SGHRS, CDR2 YFSETQ. There are 16 residues in the CDR3. The CDR3 region has the DNA TGCGCCAGCAGCAGGGACGGACAGTTCTCTGGAAACACCATATATTTT. Residues: CASSRDGQFSGNTIYF.

This chain's CDR3 is CASNMGAQYYEQYF. The CDR3 nucleotides read TGTGCCAGTAATATGGGTGCGCAGTACTACGAGCAGTACTTC. V is TRBV19 and J is TRBJ2-7; D is undetermined. Germline CDR1 is LNHDA and CDR2 is SQIVND (reference sequence). V was cut by 7 bases and J by 3 bases, with 16 bases left in between. This CDR3 is 14 amino acids long.

The chain recombines TRBV6-6 with TRBJ1-2; 10 bases map to TRBD1. Germline lookup yields CDR1 MNHNY and CDR2 SVGAGI (reference sequence). With 6 bases clipped from V and 2 bases from J, the junction kept 9 bases outside the gene matches. CDR3 length: 16 residues. Written as DNA, the CDR3 is TGTGCCAGCAGCCGGACAGGGGGACAGCTAAACTATGGCTACACCTTC. As protein: CASSRTGGQLNYGYTF.

J is TRBJ1-6 and V is TRBV29-1; D unresolved. Looked up from germline, CDR1 is SQVTM and CDR2 is ANQGSEA. The CDR3 contains 13 residues. The V gene lost 7 bases and the J gene lost 4 bases, with 11 bases spanning the gap. The CDR3 DNA is TGCAGCGGAAGAACAGATTATAATTCACCCCTCCACTTT. As protein: CSGRTDYNSPLHF. Using reference TRBV29-1 and TRBJ1-6 for the parts outside the CDR3, the full variable domain is SAVISQKPSRDICQRGTSLTIQCQVDSQVTMMFWYRQQPGQSLTLIATANQGSEATYESGFVIDKFPISRPNLTFSTLTVSNMSPEDSSIYLCSGRTDYNSPLHFGNGTRLTVT.

DNA of the CDR3: TGCGCCAGCAGCCAAGCAGGTAGTTCTCGAAACACCATATATTTT. As protein: CASSQAGSSRNTIYF. The chain joins TRBV4-3 to TRBJ1-3; D unresolved. Germline CDR1 LGHNA, CDR2 YSLEER. This CDR3 is built from 15 residues. V was cut by 1 base and J by 5 bases, with 12 bases left in between.

V usage is TRBV18 and J usage is TRBJ1-3; 9 bases are a match to TRBD1. This CDR3 is 15 amino acids long. CDR1 is KGHSH, CDR2 LQKENI, per germline. V gave up 5 bases and J gave up 0 bases; unmatched junction bases: 2. CDR3 loop: CASSGQGPSGNTIYF. The CDR3 DNA reads as TGTGCCAGCTCAGGACAGGGGCCCTCTGGAAACACCATATATTTT.

The V and J genes are TRBV30 and TRBJ2-1; no reliable D call. V was pared by 3 bases and J by 2 bases, with 11 bases between. The germline CDR1 and CDR2 sequences are GTSNPN and SVGIG (reference sequence). This CDR3 is 14 amino acids long. This chain's CDR3 is CAWRLGPPYNEQFF. Here the CDR3 DNA reads TGTGCCTGGAGGCTCGGTCCCCCCTACAATGAGCAGTTCTTC.

The chain links TRBV6-1 to TRBJ2-7; 10 nucleotides match TRBD1. The CDR3 covers 14 residues. Trimming took 5 bases from V and 3 from J; bases not matched to a gene: 4. Germline V gene lookup returns CDR1 MNHNS and CDR2 SASEGT. The CDR3 sequence is CASSTDRGFYEQYF. CDR3 nucleotides: TGTGCCAGCAGTACGGACAGGGGGTTCTACGAGCAGTACTTC.

A single count supports this clone. This chain links TRBV5-1 with TRBJ2-7; 8 nucleotides align to TRBD2. V lost 2 bases and J lost 4; bases outside the gene matches: 5. Germline V gene data show CDR1 as SGHRS and CDR2 as YFSETQ. The CDR3 spans 14 residues. CDR3 residues: CASSLGAGVYEQYF. The CDR3 nucleotides are TGCGCCAGCAGCTTAGGAGCGGGGGTGTACGAGCAGTACTTC. Variable domain in full (rest from reference TRBV5-1 and TRBJ2-7): KAGVTQTPRYLIKTRGQQVTLSCSPISGHRSVSWYQQTPGQGLQFLFEYFSETQRNKGNFPGRFSGRQFSNSRSEMNVSTLELGDSALYLCASSLGAGVYEQYFGPGTRLTVT.

CDR3 sequence reads: CASSLGDRSNYGYTF. In DNA, the CDR3 is TGTGCCAGCAGCTTAGGGGACAGGAGTAACTATGGCTACACCTTC. V gene TRBV11-2 combines with J gene TRBJ1-2, with 8 bases aligning to TRBD1. The CDR3 runs to 15 residues. Germline V gene sequence: CDR1 SGHAT, CDR2 FQNNGV. J gave up 1 base and V 1 base, and 2 bases lay outside the gene matches.

The rearrangement links TRBV19 to TRBJ2-2, with D maybe TRBD1 (5 bases). Germline loops: CDR1 LNHDA, CDR2 SQIVND (reference sequence). Trimming took off 9 bases at V and 4 bases at J, with 15 bases between the two ends. This CDR3 contains 14 residues. The CDR3 reads CASRGQGGTGELFF. CDR3 sequence (DNA): TGTGCCAGCCGTGGGCAGGGCGGCACCGGGGAGCTGTTTTTT.

Worth noting for this clone: The junction and the germline gene differ at one end; a read error may be behind it. V and J are TRBV25-1 and TRBJ1-1, with 8 bases lining up with TRBD1. This CDR3 contains 13 residues. Looked up from germline, CDR1 is MGHDK and CDR2 is SYGVNS. CDR3 nucleotides: TGTGCCAGCAGTGAATACTGGGGGACAGGAGTCCATTTT. Translation gives CASSEYWGTGVHF.

This clone appeared a single time. V usage is TRBV6-1 and J usage is TRBJ2-7, with 8 positions matching TRBD2. CDR1 and CDR2 from the germline V gene are MNHNS and SASEGT. V gave up 7 bases and J gave up 0 bases; unmatched junction bases: 5. The CDR3 runs 14 residues. CDR3 amino acids: CASIKRGSSYEQYF. DNA for the CDR3: TGTGCCAGCATAAAGCGGGGGAGCTCCTACGAGCAGTACTTC.

The V and J genes are TRBV4-3 and TRBJ2-3; 9 nucleotides align to TRBD1. The CDR3 is 16 residues long. The V and J ends lost 3 bases and 3 bases, in that order; junction bases with no gene match: 7. Germline CDR1 is LGHNA and CDR2 is YSLEER. CDR3 DNA sequence: TGCGCCAGCAGCCATGCCCGGGACAGGGCGACAGATACGCAGTATTTT. Protein: CASSHARDRATDTQYF.

The J gene is TRBJ2-3, the V gene TRBV9; D remains ambiguous. The CDR3 spans 16 residues. Trimming cost V 1 base and J 4 bases, with 16 bases left between them. The germline gives CDR1 SGDLS, CDR2 YYNGEE. The CDR3 is CASSVSGTAGADTQYF. CDR3 nucleotides: TGTGCCAGCAGCGTATCAGGTACCGCCGGCGCAGATACGCAGTATTTT.

The CDR3 DNA reads as TGCGCCAGCAGTCCCGGGACAGGGTCCCCTGGAAACACCATATATTTT. Translated, it gives CASSPGTGSPGNTIYF. J is TRBJ1-3 and V is TRBV10-2; 9 nucleotides agree with TRBD1. The CDR3 covers 16 residues. Trimming removed 5 bases from V and 2 bases from J; junction bases left unmatched: 7. Germline CDR1 WSHSY, CDR2 SAAADI.

This clone has more than one count but fewer than ten. A junction end diverges from the germline sequence, so it may reflect a read error. CDR3 nucleotide sequence: TGTGCCATCAGTGCTACGGGACTAAATTCCCTCTTC. It codes for CAISATGLNSLF. V is TRBV10-3 and J is TRBJ1-2; tentative D call: TRBD1 (5 bases). The CDR3 loop spans 12 amino acids. Germline V gene lookup returns CDR1 ENHRY and CDR2 SYGVKD.

The J gene is TRBJ2-2, the V gene TRBV6-6; D is unclear. CDR3 length: 13 amino acids. The germline V gene encodes CDR1 MNHNY and CDR2 SVGAGI (reference sequence). V lost 8 bases and J lost 3, with 10 bases in between. CDR3 loop: CASRILDTGELFF. The DNA for the CDR3 is TGTGCCAGCCGGATTTTGGACACCGGGGAGCTGTTTTTT.

The chain carries TRBV6-1 and TRBJ1-2, with D uncertain. The CDR3 contains 14 residues. Per the germline V gene, CDR1 is MNHNS and CDR2 is SASEGT. V lost 8 bases and J 0 bases, leaving 13 bases between the germline ends. CDR3 in amino acids: CASGTSRANYGYTF. CDR3 bases: TGTGCCAGCGGCACATCGAGAGCTAACTATGGCTACACCTTC.

The chain combines TRBV19 with TRBJ1-1, with D hard to call. The CDR3 length is 13 residues. From germline, CDR1 is LNHDA and CDR2 SQIVND (reference sequence). V lost 6 bases and J 3 bases, leaving 11 bases between the germline ends. The CDR3 loop is CASRAAWDTEAFF. The CDR3 DNA reads as TGTGCCAGTAGGGCTGCATGGGACACTGAAGCTTTCTTT.